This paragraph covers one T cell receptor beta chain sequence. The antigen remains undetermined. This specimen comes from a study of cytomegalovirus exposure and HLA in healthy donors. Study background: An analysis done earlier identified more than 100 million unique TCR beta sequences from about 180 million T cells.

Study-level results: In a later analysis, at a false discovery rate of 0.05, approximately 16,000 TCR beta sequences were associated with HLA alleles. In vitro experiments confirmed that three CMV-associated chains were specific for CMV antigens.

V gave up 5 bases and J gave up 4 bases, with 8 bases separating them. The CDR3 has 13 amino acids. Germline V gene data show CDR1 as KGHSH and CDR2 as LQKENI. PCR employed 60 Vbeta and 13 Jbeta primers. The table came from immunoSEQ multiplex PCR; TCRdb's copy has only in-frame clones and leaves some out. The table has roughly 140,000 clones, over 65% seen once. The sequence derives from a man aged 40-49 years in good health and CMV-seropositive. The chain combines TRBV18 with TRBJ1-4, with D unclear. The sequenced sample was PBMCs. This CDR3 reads CASSGPDNEKLFF. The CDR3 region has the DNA TGTGCCAGCTCAGGGCCGGATAATGAAAAACTGTTTTTT.